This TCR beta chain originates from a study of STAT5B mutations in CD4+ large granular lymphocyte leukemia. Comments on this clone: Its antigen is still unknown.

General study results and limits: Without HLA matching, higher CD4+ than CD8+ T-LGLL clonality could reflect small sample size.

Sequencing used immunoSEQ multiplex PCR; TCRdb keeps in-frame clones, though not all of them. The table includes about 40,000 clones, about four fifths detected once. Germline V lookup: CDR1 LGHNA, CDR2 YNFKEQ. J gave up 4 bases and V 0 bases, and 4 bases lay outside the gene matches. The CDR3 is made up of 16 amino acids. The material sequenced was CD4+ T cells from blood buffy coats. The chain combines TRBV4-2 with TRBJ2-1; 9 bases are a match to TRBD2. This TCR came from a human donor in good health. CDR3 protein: CASSQEEAGGYNEQFF. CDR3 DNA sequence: TGTGCCAGCAGCCAAGAGGAAGCGGGAGGTTACAATGAGCAGTTCTTC.